The clone carrying this T cell receptor beta chain was seen once. Its antigen is not known. Each sample received Survey-level depth of up to 500,000 reads. The repertoire was sequenced with immunoSEQ multiplex PCR; TCRdb's copy has only in-frame clones and lacks some. The sample shows around 65,000 clones, about three quarters of them seen only once. Ulcerative colitis patients received no immunosuppressive medication before the diagnostic colonoscopy. This record comes from a study of pediatric ulcerative colitis. Study-wide findings and caveats: Ulcerative colitis patients shared more blood-rectal clones than controls.

CDR1 and CDR2 from the germline V gene are MGHRA and YSYEKL. V shed 3 bases and J shed 0 bases, with 9 bases lying between them. CDR3 size: 16 residues. Sequenced material: blood. This sequence originates from a boy aged 5-17 years with moderate ulcerative colitis. This chain connects TRBV4-1 to TRBJ1-6; D ambiguous. As DNA, the CDR3 is TGCGCCAGCAGCCATCCAGGCGTCTCCTATAATTCACCCCTCCACTTT. Translation: CASSHPGVSYNSPLHF.